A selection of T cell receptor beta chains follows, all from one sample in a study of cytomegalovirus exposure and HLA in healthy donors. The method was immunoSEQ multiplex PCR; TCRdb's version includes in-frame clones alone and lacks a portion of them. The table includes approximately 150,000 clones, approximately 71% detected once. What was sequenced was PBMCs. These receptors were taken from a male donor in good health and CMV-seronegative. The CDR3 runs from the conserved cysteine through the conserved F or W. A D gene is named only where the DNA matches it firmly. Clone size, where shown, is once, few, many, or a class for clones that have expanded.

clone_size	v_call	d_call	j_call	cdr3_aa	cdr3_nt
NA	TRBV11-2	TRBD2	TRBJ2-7	CASSLAGGPSRYF	TGTGCCAGCAGCCTAGCGGGAGGGCCCTCCCGGTACTTC
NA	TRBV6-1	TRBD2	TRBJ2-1	CASSGRTSGKNEQFF	TGTGCCAGCAGTGGACGGACTAGCGGGAAAAATGAGCAGTTCTTC
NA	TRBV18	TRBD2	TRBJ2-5	CASSPRTSEQETQYF	TGTGCCAGCTCACCAAGGACTAGCGAGCAAGAGACCCAGTACTTC
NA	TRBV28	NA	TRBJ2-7	CASSLFGGVYEQYF	TGTGCCAGCAGTTTGTTTGGCGGGGTTTACGAGCAGTACTTC
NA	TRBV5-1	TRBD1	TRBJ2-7	CASSPGTGNYEQYF	TGCGCCAGCAGCCCCGGGACAGGTAACTACGAGCAGTACTTC
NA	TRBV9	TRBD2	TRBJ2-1	CASSVGLAGLEQFF	TGTGCCAGCAGCGTAGGACTAGCGGGACTTGAGCAGTTCTTC
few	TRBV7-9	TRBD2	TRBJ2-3	CASSPSGGATDTQYF	TGTGCCAGCAGCCCTAGCGGGGGGGCCACAGATACGCAGTATTTT
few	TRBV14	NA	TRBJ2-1	CASSRWSGDEQFF	TGTGCCAGCAGCCGCTGGTCCGGGGATGAGCAGTTCTTC
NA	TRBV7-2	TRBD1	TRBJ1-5	CASRQTGSSNQPQHF	TGTGCCAGCAGACAGACAGGGTCGAGCAATCAGCCCCAGCATTTT
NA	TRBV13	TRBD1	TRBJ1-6	CASSFGQDNSPLHF	TGTGCCAGCAGCTTTGGACAGGATAATTCACCCCTCCACTTT
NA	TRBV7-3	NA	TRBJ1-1	CASSLTFDAEAFF	TGTGCCAGCAGCTTAACGTTCGATGCGGAAGCTTTCTTT
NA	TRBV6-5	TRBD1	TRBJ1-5	CASSSGTGVQPQHF	TGTGCCAGCAGTTCTGGGACAGGGGTGCAGCCCCAGCATTTT
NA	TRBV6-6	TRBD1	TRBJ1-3	CASRTGTVSGNTIYF	TGTGCCAGCAGAACCGGGACAGTGAGCGGAAACACCATATATTTT
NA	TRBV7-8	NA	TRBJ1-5	CASSKRAGTPNQPQHF	TGTGCCAGCAGTAAAAGGGCCGGGACACCTAATCAGCCCCAGCATTTT
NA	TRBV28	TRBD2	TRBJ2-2	CASSFSTSGNTGELFF	TGTGCCAGCAGTTTTTCGACTAGCGGGAACACCGGGGAGCTGTTTTTT
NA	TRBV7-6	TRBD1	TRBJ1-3	CASSTSTGANTIYF	TGTGCCAGCAGCACCTCGACAGGGGCTAACACCATATATTTT
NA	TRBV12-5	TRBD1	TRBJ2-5	CASGLQGQGETQYF	TGTGCTAGTGGGTTGCAGGGACAGGGAGAGACCCAGTACTTC
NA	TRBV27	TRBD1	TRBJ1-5	CASSLGGQYQPQHF	TGTGCCAGCAGTTTAGGGGGACAGTATCAGCCCCAGCATTTT
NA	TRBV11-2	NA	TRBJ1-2	CASSPLTLVRGYTF	TGTGCCAGCAGCCCATTGACCCTAGTGAGGGGCTACACCTTC
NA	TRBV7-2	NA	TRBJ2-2	CASMIGTQNTGELFF	TGTGCCAGCATGATCGGGACACAGAACACCGGGGAGCTGTTTTTT
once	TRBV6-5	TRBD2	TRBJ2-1	CASSGLAGGNEQFF	TGTGCCAGCAGCGGATTAGCGGGGGGCAATGAGCAGTTCTTC
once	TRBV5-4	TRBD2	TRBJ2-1	CASSLGLAGGRGEQFF	TGTGCCAGCAGCTTAGGGCTAGCGGGGGGTCGGGGGGAGCAGTTCTTC
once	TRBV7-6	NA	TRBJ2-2	CASSLYQDTGELFF	TGTGCCAGCAGCTTATACCAGGACACCGGGGAGCTGTTTTTT
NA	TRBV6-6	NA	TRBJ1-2	CASSYQGRYNF	TGTGCCAGCAGTTACCAGGGCAGATACAACTTC
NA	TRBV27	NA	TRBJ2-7	CASSSRSTGWYEQYF	TGTGCCAGCAGTTCCCGCTCCACAGGGTGGTACGAGCAGTACTTC
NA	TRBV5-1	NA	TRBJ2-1	CASSLTPGLYNEQFF	TGCGCCAGCAGCTTAACTCCGGGACTTTACAATGAGCAGTTCTTC
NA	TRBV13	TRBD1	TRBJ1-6	CASSRGQGNINSPLHF	TGTGCCAGCAGCCGAGGACAGGGAAATATTAATTCACCCCTCCACTTT
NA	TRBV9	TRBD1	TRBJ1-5	CASSLTGTEQPQHF	TGTGCCAGCAGCTTGACCGGGACAGAACAGCCCCAGCATTTT
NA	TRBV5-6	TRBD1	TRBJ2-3	CASSPWTGAQYF	TGTGCCAGCAGCCCTTGGACAGGGGCGCAGTATTTT
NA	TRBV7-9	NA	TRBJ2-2	CASSPRNTGELFF	TGTGCCAGCAGCCCCAGAAACACCGGGGAGCTGTTTTTT
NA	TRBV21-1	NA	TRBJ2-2	CASSIPGTDTGELFF	TGTGCCAGCAGCATACCCGGGACAGACACCGGGGAGCTGTTTTTT
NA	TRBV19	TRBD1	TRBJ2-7	CASRRSGQGEFYEQYF	TGTGCCAGTAGGCGCTCAGGACAGGGAGAGTTCTACGAGCAGTACTTC
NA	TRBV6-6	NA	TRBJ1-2	CASSWGGAQIGYTF	TGTGCCAGCAGTTGGGGGGGGGCGCAAATTGGCTACACCTTC
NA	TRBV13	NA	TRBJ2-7	CASSRMGLEQYF	TGTGCCAGCAGCCGGATGGGGCTCGAGCAGTACTTC
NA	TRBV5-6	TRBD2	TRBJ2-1	CASSLLSGAYNEQFF	TGTGCCAGCAGCTTGCTAAGCGGGGCATACAATGAGCAGTTCTTC
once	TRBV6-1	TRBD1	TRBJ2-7	CASSRDRGSYEQYF	TGTGCCAGCAGTCGGGACAGGGGATCCTACGAGCAGTACTTC
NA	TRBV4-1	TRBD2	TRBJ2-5	CASSLGTSGGFYQETQYF	TGCGCCAGCAGCCTAGGGACTAGCGGGGGGTTTTACCAAGAGACCCAGTACTTC
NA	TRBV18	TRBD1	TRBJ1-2	CASSPLGQSRDGYTF	TGTGCCAGCTCACCATTGGGACAGTCCCGCGATGGCTACACCTTC
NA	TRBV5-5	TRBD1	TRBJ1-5	CASSPRETGANQPQHF	TGTGCCAGCAGCCCCCGGGAGACAGGGGCCAATCAGCCCCAGCATTTT
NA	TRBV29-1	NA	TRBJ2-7	CSAQPGNGGDEQYF	TGCAGCGCTCAGCCAGGGAATGGCGGAGACGAGCAGTACTTC
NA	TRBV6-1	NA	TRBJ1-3	CASSASGNPGNTIYF	TGTGCCAGCAGCGCCTCAGGAAATCCTGGAAACACCATATATTTT
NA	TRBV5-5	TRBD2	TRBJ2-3	CASSPLGTSGSRIDTQYF	TGTGCCAGCAGCCCGCTCGGGACTAGCGGGAGCCGTATAGATACGCAGTATTTT
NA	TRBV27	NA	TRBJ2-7	CASSPPRSLNVREQYF	TGTGCCAGCAGTCCCCCCCGGAGTCTGAACGTAAGGGAGCAGTACTTC
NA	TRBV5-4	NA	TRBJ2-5	CASSLGADPKETQYF	TGTGCCAGCAGCTTGGGGGCCGATCCCAAAGAGACCCAGTACTTC
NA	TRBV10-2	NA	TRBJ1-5	CASSETGSYQPQHF	TGCGCCAGCAGTGAGACGGGGAGTTATCAGCCCCAGCATTTT
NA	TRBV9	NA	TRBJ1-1	CASSPRGVNTEAFF	TGTGCCAGCAGCCCGCGCGGGGTGAACACTGAAGCTTTCTTT
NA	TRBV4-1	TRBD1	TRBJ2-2	CASSRGQGNTGELFF	TGCGCCAGCAGCCGGGGACAGGGAAATACCGGGGAGCTGTTTTTT
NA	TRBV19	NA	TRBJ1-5	CASRDGDYSNQPQHF	TGTGCCAGTCGGGACGGGGACTATAGCAATCAGCCCCAGCATTTT
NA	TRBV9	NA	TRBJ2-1	CASSVGGDASYNEQFF	TGTGCCAGCAGCGTAGGGGGGGATGCATCCTACAATGAGCAGTTCTTC
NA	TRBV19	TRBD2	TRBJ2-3	CASNEIAGATDTQYF	TGTGCCAGTAACGAAATAGCGGGAGCAACAGATACGCAGTATTTT
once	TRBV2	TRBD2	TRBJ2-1	CASRGLAGGSWYNEQFF	TGTGCCAGCAGGGGACTAGCGGGAGGCAGTTGGTACAATGAGCAGTTCTTC
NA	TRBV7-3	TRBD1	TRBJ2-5	CASSGQGQETQYF	TGTGCCAGCAGCGGACAGGGTCAAGAGACCCAGTACTTC
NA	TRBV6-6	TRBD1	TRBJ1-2	CASSSTGVGGYTF	TGTGCCAGCAGTTCGACAGGGGTGGGTGGCTACACCTTC
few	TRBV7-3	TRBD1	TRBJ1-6	CASSRGQNSPLHF	TGTGCCAGCAGCCGGGGACAGAATTCACCCCTCCACTTT
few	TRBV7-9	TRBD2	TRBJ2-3	CASSLDVMTSGSTDTQYF	TGTGCCAGCAGCTTAGACGTTATGACTAGCGGAAGCACAGATACGCAGTATTTT
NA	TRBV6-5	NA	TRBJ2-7	CASSYSAGDLYEQYF	TGTGCCAGCAGTTACTCGGCAGGGGATCTCTACGAGCAGTACTTC